A single sample gave rise to the 9 T cell receptor beta chains below, sequenced in a study of blood T cell repertoires in COVID-19. Sequencing used immunoSEQ multiplex PCR; TCRdb keeps in-frame clones, though not all of them. Of a few hundred thousand clones listed, about 85% are singletons. The sequencing sample was made of peripheral blood. These receptor sequences come from a woman aged 45-60 years with COVID-19, enrolled during active disease.

The chain couples TRBV9 to TRBJ2-5; 11 bases agree with TRBD2. V lost 3 bases, J lost 2 bases, and 3 bases stayed unmatched. The germline gives CDR1 SGDLS, CDR2 YYNGEE. This CDR3 has 15 residues. For the CDR3, the DNA is TGTGCCAGCAGCGGGGGACTAGCGGTACAAGAGACCCAGTACTTC. Protein product: CASSGGLAVQETQYF.

CDR3 residues: CSVERAKAGTAPQFF. CDR3 DNA: TGCAGCGTTGAAAGGGCGAAGGCAGGGACAGCCCCCCAGTTCTTC. J is TRBJ2-1 and V is TRBV29-1; 7 bases align to TRBD1. J was trimmed by 13 bases and V by 2 bases; bases with no gene match: 17. The CDR3 is made up of 15 amino acids. Looked up from germline, CDR1 is SQVTM and CDR2 is ANQGSEA.

The chain is built from TRBV9 and TRBJ2-6; TRBD1 is a possible D gene (5 bases). The V gene lost 4 bases and the J gene lost 0 bases, with 17 bases spanning the gap. Looked up from germline, CDR1 is SGDLS and CDR2 is YYNGEE. CDR3 size: 18 residues. DNA of the CDR3: TGTGCCAGCAGCCCCCGTCGACAGACAGTCTCTGGGGCCAACGTCCTGACTTTC. It translates to CASSPRRQTVSGANVLTF.

This clone has a single count. The genes are TRBV10-3 and TRBJ2-7; 8 bases line up with TRBD1. The CDR3 contains 14 residues. Germline loops: CDR1 ENHRY, CDR2 SYGVKD. The V gene end was trimmed by 10 bases and the J gene end by 2 bases; junction bases not matched to a gene: 10. The CDR3 region is CATHKDRVPYEQYF. The CDR3 DNA reads TGTGCCACACATAAGGACAGGGTTCCCTACGAGCAGTACTTC.

The V gene is TRBV5-1, the J gene TRBJ1-4, with D tentatively TRBD1 (5 bases). Germline V lookup: CDR1 SGHRS, CDR2 YFSETQ. V was cut by 0 bases and J by 4 bases, with 10 bases left in between. The CDR3 is 15 residues long. The CDR3 region has the DNA TGCGCCAGCAGCTTGGTTACAGGCTTTAATGAAAAACTGTTTTTT. Amino acids: CASSLVTGFNEKLFF. The entire variable domain, with the rest obtained from reference TRBV5-1 and TRBJ1-4, is as follows: KAGVTQTPRYLIKTRGQQVTLSCSPISGHRSVSWYQQTPGQGLQFLFEYFSETQRNKGNFPGRFSGRQFSNSRSEMNVSTLELGDSALYLCASSLVTGFNEKLFFGSGTQLSVL.

The chain combines TRBV27 with TRBJ1-2; TRBD1 agrees at 8 bases. CDR1 and CDR2 from the germline V gene are MNHEY and SMNVEV (reference sequence). V dropped 5 bases and J dropped 4; count of bases not matched to a gene: 9. The CDR3 has 15 residues. CDR3 protein: CASSPSTGATYGYTF. The CDR3, as DNA: TGTGCCAGCAGTCCATCGACAGGGGCAACCTATGGCTACACCTTC.

CDR3 nucleotides: TGTGCCAGCAGTGAAACAGGAGAGCCCTATGGCTACACCTTC. Its translation is CASSETGEPYGYTF. The chain links TRBV2 to TRBJ1-2; TRBD1 is a possible D gene (5 bases). The CDR3 extends over 14 amino acids. With 2 bases removed from V and 4 bases from J, the gap between germline ends came to 11 bases. In germline, CDR1 is SNHLY, CDR2 FYNNEI.

This clone was counted once. J is TRBJ2-7 and V is TRBV4-3; 10 bases are a match to TRBD2. The CDR3 extends over 15 amino acids. Trimming cost V 4 bases and J 4 bases; bases outside gene matches: 7. Per germline, CDR1 LGHNA and CDR2 YSLEER. CDR3 bases: TGCGCCAGCAGCCTTCATAGCGGGGGGCTGTACGAGCAGTACTTC. Protein: CASSLHSGGLYEQYF.

CDR3 DNA sequence: TGTGCCAGCAGCCTCCAGGGTCCCTCTTATCAGCCCCAGCATTTT. This codes for CASSLQGPSYQPQHF. The chain carries TRBV5-5 and TRBJ1-5; tentatively, D is TRBD1 (5 bases). The CDR3 spans 15 residues. The V gene's germline CDR1 is SGHKS and CDR2 YYEKEE (reference sequence). Trimming stripped 4 bases from V and 5 bases from J, with 16 bases between.